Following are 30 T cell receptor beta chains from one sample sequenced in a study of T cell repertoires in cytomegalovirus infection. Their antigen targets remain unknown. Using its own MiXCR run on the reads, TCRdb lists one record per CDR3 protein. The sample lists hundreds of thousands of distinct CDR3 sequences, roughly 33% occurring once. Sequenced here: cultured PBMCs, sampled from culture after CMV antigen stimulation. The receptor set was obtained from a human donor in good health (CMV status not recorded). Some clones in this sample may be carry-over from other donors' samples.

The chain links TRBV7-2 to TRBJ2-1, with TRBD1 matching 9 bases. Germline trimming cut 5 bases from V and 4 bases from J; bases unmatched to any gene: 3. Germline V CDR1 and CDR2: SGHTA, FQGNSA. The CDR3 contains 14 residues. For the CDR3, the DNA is TGTGCCAGCAGCGGGACAGGGTCTTACAATGAGCAGTTCTTC. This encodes CASSGTGSYNEQFF.

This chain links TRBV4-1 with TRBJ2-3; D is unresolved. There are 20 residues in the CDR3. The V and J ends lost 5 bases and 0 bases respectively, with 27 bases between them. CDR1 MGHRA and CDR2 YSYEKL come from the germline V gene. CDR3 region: CASSSTRVRTGGTSTDTQYF. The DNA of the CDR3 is TGCGCCAGCAGCTCGACCCGGGTTCGAACGGGTGGAACTAGCACAGATACGCAGTATTTT.

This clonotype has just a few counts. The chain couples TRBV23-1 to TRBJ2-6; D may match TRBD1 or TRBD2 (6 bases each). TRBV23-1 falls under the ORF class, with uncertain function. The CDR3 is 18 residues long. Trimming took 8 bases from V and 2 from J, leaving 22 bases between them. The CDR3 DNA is TGCGCCAGCGCATTCGGGGGCGCGCAGAAGACTGGGGCCAACGTCCTGACTTTC. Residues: CASAFGGAQKTGANVLTF.

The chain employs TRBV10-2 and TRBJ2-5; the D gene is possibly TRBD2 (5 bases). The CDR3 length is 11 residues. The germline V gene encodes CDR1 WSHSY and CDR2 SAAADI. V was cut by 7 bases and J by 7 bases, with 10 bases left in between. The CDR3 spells CASTGGGTQYF. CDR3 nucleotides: TGCGCCAGCACCGGCGGAGGGACCCAGTACTTC.

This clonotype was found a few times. Here the CDR3 DNA reads TGTGCCAGCAGCCAGGGGGACTACCTCACAGATACGCAGTATTTT. Translated, it gives CASSQGDYLTDTQYF. This sequence joins TRBV11-2 and TRBJ2-3; either TRBD1 or TRBD2 may supply D (7 bases each). Germline values: CDR1 SGHAT, CDR2 FQNNGV. CDR3 length equals 15 residues. Trimming shortened V by 5 bases and J by 2 bases, and 14 bases separated the two germline ends.

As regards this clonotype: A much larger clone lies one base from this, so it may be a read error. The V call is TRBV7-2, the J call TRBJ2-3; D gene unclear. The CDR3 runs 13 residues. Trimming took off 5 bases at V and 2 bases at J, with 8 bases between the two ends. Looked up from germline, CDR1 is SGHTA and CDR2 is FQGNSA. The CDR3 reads CASSTNHTDTQYF. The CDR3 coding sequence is TGTGCCAGCAGCACCAACCACACAGATACGCAGTATTTT.

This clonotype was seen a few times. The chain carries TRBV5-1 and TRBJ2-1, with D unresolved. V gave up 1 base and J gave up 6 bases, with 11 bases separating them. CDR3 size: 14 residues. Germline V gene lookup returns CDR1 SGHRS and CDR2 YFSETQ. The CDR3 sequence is CASSLLGSGNEQFF. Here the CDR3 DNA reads TGCGCCAGCAGCTTGTTAGGGTCGGGCAATGAGCAGTTCTTC.

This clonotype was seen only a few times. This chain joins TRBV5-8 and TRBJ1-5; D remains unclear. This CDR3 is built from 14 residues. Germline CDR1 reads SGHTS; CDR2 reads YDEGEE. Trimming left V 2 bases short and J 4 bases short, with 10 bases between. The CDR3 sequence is CASSLRRRNQPQHF. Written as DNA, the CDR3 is TGTGCCAGCAGCTTACGGAGGAGAAATCAGCCCCAGCATTTT.

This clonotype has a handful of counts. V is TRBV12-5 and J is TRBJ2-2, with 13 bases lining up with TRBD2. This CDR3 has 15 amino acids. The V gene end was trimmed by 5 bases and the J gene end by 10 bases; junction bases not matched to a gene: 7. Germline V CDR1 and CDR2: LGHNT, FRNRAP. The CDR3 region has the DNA TGTGCTAGTGGTCCAGGACTAGCGGGAGTCGAGGAGCTGTTTTTT. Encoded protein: CASGPGLAGVEELFF.

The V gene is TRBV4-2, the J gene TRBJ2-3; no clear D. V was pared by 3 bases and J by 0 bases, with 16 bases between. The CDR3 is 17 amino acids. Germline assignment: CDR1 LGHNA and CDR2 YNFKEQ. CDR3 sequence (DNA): TGTGCCAGCAGCCATACTTCGACGGGCCCAAGCACAGATACGCAGTATTTT. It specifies CASSHTSTGPSTDTQYF.

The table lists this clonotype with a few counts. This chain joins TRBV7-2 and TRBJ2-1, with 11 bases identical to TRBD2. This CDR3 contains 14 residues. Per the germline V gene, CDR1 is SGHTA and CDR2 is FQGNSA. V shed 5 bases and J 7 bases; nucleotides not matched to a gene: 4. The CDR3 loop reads CASSRRTSGNEQFF. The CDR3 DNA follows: TGTGCCAGCAGCCGAAGGACTAGCGGGAATGAGCAGTTCTTC. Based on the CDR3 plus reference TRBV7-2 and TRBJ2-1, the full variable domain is GAGVSQSPSNKVTEKGKDVELRCDPISGHTALYWYRQSLGQGLEFLIYFQGNSAPDKSGLPSDRFSAERTGGSVSTLTIQRTQQEDSAVYLCASSRRTSGNEQFFGPGTRLTVL.

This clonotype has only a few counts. DNA of the CDR3: TGCGCCAGCAGCCCCGCGGGACAGACTGGAAACACCATATATTTT. This translates into CASSPAGQTGNTIYF. The gene calls are TRBV5-1 and TRBJ1-3; 7 bases map to TRBD1. This CDR3 region has 15 residues. V shed 4 bases and J 2 bases; nucleotides not matched to a gene: 6. Germline CDR1 is SGHRS and CDR2 is YFSETQ.

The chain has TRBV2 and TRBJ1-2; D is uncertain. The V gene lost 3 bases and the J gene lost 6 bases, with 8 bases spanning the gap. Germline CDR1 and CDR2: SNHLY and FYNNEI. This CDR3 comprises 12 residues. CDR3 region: CASSEGADGYTF. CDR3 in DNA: TGTGCCAGCAGTGAGGGCGCGGATGGCTACACCTTC.

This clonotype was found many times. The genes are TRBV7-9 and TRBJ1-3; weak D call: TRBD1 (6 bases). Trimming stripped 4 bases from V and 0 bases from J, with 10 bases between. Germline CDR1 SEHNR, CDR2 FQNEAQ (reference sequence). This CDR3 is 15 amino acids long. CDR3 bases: TGTGCCAGCAGCTCCAGGGGCCTCTCTGGAAACACCATATATTTT. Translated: CASSSRGLSGNTIYF.

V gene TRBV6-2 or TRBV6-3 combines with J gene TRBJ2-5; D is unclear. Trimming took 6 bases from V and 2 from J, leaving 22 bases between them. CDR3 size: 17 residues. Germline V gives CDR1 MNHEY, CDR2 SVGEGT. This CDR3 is CASSWALRSQVQETQYF. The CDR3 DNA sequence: TGTGCCAGCAGCTGGGCCTTGAGGAGTCAAGTACAAGAGACCCAGTACTTC.

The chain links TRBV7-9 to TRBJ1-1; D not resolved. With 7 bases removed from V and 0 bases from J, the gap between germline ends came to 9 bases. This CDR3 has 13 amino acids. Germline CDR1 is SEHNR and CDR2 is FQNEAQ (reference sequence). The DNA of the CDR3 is TGTGCCAGCACAAACGAATTGAACACTGAAGCTTTCTTT. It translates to CASTNELNTEAFF. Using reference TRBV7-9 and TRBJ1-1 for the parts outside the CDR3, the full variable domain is DTGVSQNPRHKITKRGQNVTFRCDPISEHNRLYWYRQTLGQGPEFLTYFQNEAQLEKSRLLSDRFSAERPKGSFSTLEIQRTEQGDSAMYLCASTNELNTEAFFGQGTRLTVV.

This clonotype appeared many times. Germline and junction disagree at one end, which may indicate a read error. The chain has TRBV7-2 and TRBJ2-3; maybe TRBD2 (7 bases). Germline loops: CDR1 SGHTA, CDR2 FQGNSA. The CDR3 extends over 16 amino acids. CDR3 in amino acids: CASTLQGGGSTDTQYF. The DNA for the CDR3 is TGTGCCAGCACCTTACAGGGAGGGGGATCCACAGATACGCAGTATTTT. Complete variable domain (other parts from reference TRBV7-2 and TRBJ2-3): GAGVSQSPSNKVTEKGKDVELRCDPISGHTALYWYRQSLGQGLEFLIYFQGNSAPDKSGLPSDRFSAERTGGSVSTLTIQRTQQEDSAVYLCASTLQGGGSTDTQYFGPGTRLTVL.

The CDR3 DNA follows: TGTGCCAGCAGCCTGGGACACTCCCCGATTGTATACTTC. This sequence encodes CASSLGHSPIVYF. The chain uses TRBV12-3 or TRBV12-4 and TRBJ2-7, with D possibly matching TRBD1 (6 bases). The CDR3 length is 13 residues. The V end was cut by 6 bases, the J end by 13 bases, with 22 bases between.

CDR3: CASSLSATNTEAFF. CDR3 nucleotide sequence: TGCGCCAGCAGCCTGTCAGCTACGAACACTGAAGCTTTCTTT. The V gene is TRBV5-1, the J gene TRBJ1-1; unclear D gene. V was pared by 4 bases and J by 1 base, with 11 bases between. Germline V CDR1 and CDR2: SGHRS, YFSETQ. CDR3 length: 14 amino acids.

The CDR3: CASRSGTSVNEQFF. The CDR3, as DNA: TGTGCCAGCAGGTCCGGGACTAGCGTGAATGAGCAGTTCTTC. The chain joins TRBV7-9 to TRBJ2-1; 10 bases line up with TRBD2. CDR1 is SEHNR and CDR2 is FQNEAQ in the germline V gene (reference sequence). The CDR3 runs 14 residues. The J segment lost 7 bases and the V segment lost 6 bases, leaving 6 bases of the junction unmatched.

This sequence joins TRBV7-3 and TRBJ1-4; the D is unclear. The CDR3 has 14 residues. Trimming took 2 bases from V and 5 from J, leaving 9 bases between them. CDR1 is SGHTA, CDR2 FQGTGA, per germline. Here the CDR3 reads CASSLDGVNEKLFF. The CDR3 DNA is TGTGCCAGCAGCTTAGATGGGGTGAATGAAAAACTGTTTTTT.

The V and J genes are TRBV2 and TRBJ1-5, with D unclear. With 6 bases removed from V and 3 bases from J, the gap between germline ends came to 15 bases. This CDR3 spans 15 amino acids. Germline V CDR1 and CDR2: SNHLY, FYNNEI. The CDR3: CASRQDGGFNQPQHF. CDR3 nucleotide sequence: TGTGCCAGCAGGCAGGACGGAGGATTCAATCAGCCCCAGCATTTT.

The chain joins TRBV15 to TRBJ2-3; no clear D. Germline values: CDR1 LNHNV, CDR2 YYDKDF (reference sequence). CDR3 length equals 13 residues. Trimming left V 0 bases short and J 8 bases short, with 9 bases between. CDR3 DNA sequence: TGTGCCACCAGCAGAGATGTGTTACTTACGCAGTATTTT. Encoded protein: CATSRDVLLTQYF.

CDR3 DNA sequence: TGTGCCAGTAGTACACGGACCGGGCCCAGCATTCAGTACTTC. Protein product: CASSTRTGPSIQYF. This chain uses TRBV19 with TRBJ2-4; D call uncertain. The germline V gene encodes CDR1 LNHDA and CDR2 SQIVND (reference sequence). V was shortened by 4 bases and J by 9 bases, with 16 bases between the two germline ends. The CDR3 is 14 amino acids.

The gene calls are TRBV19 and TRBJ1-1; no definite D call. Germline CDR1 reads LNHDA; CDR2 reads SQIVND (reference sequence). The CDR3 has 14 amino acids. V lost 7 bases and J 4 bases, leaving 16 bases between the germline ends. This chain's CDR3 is CASTPTWGITEAFF. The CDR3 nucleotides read TGTGCCAGTACCCCTACGTGGGGAATCACTGAAGCTTTCTTT. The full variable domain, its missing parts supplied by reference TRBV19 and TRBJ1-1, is DGGITQSPKYLFRKEGQNVTLSCEQNLNHDAMYWYRQDPGQGLRLIYYSQIVNDFQKGDIAEGYSVSREKKESFPLTVTSAQKNPTAFYLCASTPTWGITEAFFGQGTRLTVV.

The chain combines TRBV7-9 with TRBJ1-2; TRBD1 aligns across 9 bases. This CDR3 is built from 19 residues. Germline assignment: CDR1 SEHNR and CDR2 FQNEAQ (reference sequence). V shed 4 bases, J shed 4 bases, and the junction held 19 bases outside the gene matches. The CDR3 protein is CASSSPGTGFDRYTYGYTF. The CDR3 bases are TGTGCCAGCAGCTCCCCCGGGACAGGGTTCGACCGCTATACCTATGGCTACACCTTC.

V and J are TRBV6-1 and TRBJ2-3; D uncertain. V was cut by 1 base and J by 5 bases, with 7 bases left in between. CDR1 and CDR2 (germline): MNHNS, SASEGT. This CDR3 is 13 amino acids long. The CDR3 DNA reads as TGTGCCAGCAGTGAAGTCCCAGGAGATACGCAGTATTTT. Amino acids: CASSEVPGDTQYF.

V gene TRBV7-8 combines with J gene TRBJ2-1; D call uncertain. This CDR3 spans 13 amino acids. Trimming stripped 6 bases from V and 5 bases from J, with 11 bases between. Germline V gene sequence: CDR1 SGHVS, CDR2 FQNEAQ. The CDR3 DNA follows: TGTGCCAGCAGGATGGATATGGACAATGAGCAGTTCTTC. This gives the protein CASRMDMDNEQFF.

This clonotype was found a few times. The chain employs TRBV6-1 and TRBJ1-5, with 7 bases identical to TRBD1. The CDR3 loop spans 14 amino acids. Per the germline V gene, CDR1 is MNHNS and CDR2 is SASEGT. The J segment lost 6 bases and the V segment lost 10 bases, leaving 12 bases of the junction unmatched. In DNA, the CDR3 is TGTGCCACCAGAGAGGGGGCGTTAGGTCAGCCCCAGCATTTT. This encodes CATREGALGQPQHF.

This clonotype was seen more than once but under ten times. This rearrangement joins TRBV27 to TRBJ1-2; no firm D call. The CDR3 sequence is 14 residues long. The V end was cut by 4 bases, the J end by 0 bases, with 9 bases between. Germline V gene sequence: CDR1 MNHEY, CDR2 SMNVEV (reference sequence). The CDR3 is CASSWGGSNYGYTF. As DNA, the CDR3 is TGTGCCAGCAGTTGGGGAGGATCTAACTATGGCTACACCTTC.